This paragraph reports one TCR beta chain. Its antigen is not yet known. One base away there is no much larger clone; base qualities are not given. The V and J ends are trimmed by 1 base and 0 bases, leaving 20 bases between them. The germline V gene sets CDR1 to SGHVS and CDR2 to FQNEAQ. Reading from cysteine to phenylalanine, the CDR3 counts 19 amino acids. Kept here is only the CDR3 DNA, which spans 57 bases and is read in frame from base 1. These data originate in a study of technical replicates of blood from a handful of donors (dated by TCRdb to 2016 to 2017). The library relied on the immunoSEQ multiplex PCR assay. TCRdb holds this immuneACCESS table with in-frame rearrangements only. Some clones are missing; in checked studies, unresolved V genes explain under half, and the rest has no known cause. Within this sample are tens of thousands of clones, with roughly 94% of them counted one time only. Together, the top ten hold about 0.25% of the sample.

This TCR derives from a human donor in good health. Sequencing was carried out using T cells isolated from PBMCs. Recombination connected TRBV7-8 to TRBJ2-3, and the D gene may be TRBD2, 6 bases matching. The bases read TGTGCCAGCAGCTTAGGGGTGATCTGGGCGGGGACTAGCACAGATACGCAGTATTTT. Translation gives CASSLGVIWAGTSTDTQYF.